The next 14 T cell receptor beta chains were all read from a single sample in a study of cytomegalovirus exposure and HLA in healthy donors. Primers: 60 Vbeta forward and 13 Jbeta reverse. TCRdb's table, derived via immunoSEQ multiplex PCR, lists solely in-frame clones and lacks some. The sample carries under 200,000 clones, over 75% recorded once. Sequencing was done on a sample of PBMCs. These receptors all come from a man aged 35 to 55 in good health and CMV-seropositive.

The table lists this clone with a count of one. The DNA for the CDR3 is TGTGCCAGCAGCTTCGGGGGGCCCTACAATGAGCAGTTCTTC. This codes for CASSFGGPYNEQFF. The rearrangement uses TRBV5-6 and TRBJ2-1; tentative D call: TRBD2 (7 bases). The germline V gene has CDR1 SGHDT and CDR2 YYEEEE. The CDR3 spans 14 residues. The V and J ends lost 2 bases and 2 bases respectively, with 8 bases between them.

This chain joins TRBV29-1 and TRBJ2-7, with TRBD2 identical over 7 bases. V lost 4 bases and J lost 0; bases outside the gene matches: 3. There are 13 residues in the CDR3. Looked up from germline, CDR1 is SQVTM and CDR2 is ANQGSEA. This CDR3 reads CSVGGGSSYEQYF. CDR3 in DNA: TGCAGCGTTGGGGGGGGGAGCTCCTACGAGCAGTACTTC.

The J gene is TRBJ1-1, the V gene TRBV29-1, with D possibly matching TRBD1 (5 bases). This CDR3 is built from 14 residues. The germline CDR1 and CDR2 sequences are SQVTM and ANQGSEA. Trimming pared 5 bases from V and 5 bases from J, leaving 18 bases between. The CDR3 nucleotides read TGCAGCGTTCCGGACGCCCCGGGGGGGACTGAAGCTTTCTTT. Residues: CSVPDAPGGTEAFF.

The V call is TRBV4-1, the J call TRBJ2-7, with 10 nucleotides matching TRBD2. Germline CDR1 is MGHRA and CDR2 is YSYEKL. The CDR3 is made up of 14 amino acids. The junction had 2 bases not matched to a gene; V was cut back by 4 bases and J by 2 bases. The CDR3 here is CASSLAGGPYEQYF. The CDR3 nucleotides are TGCGCCAGCAGCCTAGCGGGGGGCCCCTACGAGCAGTACTTC.

This clone has only a few counts. V and J are TRBV11-2 and TRBJ1-1; perhaps TRBD1 as D (5 bases). Trimming left V 3 bases short and J 1 base short, with 15 bases between. From germline, CDR1 is SGHAT and CDR2 FQNNGV. The CDR3 runs 16 residues. The CDR3 is CASSFYGGTQNTEAFF. The CDR3 nucleotides are TGTGCCAGCAGCTTTTATGGAGGGACTCAGAACACTGAAGCTTTCTTT.

This clone appeared once. The chain has TRBV2 and TRBJ2-2; D is uncertain. The CDR3 is 15 amino acids. The germline CDR1 and CDR2 sequences are SNHLY and FYNNEI. Between the trimmed V and J ends, which lost 7 bases and 1 base, there was a span of 13 bases. Here the CDR3 reads CASTFGLGNTGELFF. CDR3 nucleotides: TGTGCCAGCACCTTCGGTCTTGGGAACACCGGGGAGCTGTTTTTT.

V gene TRBV25-1 combines with J gene TRBJ1-2, with 9 nucleotides matching TRBD1. The CDR3 is 18 residues long. The V segment lost 1 base and the J segment 2 bases; nucleotides outside the gene matches: 11. Germline CDR1 and CDR2: MGHDK and SYGVNS. Here the CDR3 reads CASSESRDREGGNYGYTF. CDR3 bases: TGTGCCAGCAGTGAATCCCGGGACAGGGAAGGAGGGAACTATGGCTACACCTTC.

The CDR3 is CASSIVLAGKVKLFF. DNA for the CDR3: TGTGCCAGTAGTATAGTGCTCGCGGGAAAGGTAAAACTGTTTTTT. This chain connects TRBV19 to TRBJ1-4; D ambiguous. The V gene lost 1 base and the J gene lost 10 bases, with 16 bases spanning the gap. Germline V CDR1 and CDR2: LNHDA, SQIVND (reference sequence). The CDR3 extends over 15 amino acids.

A single count supports this clone. The chain combines TRBV6-6 with TRBJ2-3, with 8 bases that match TRBD1. The CDR3 length is 13 residues. V was pared by 5 bases and J by 4 bases, with 2 bases of the junction left unmatched. Germline CDR1 MNHNY, CDR2 SVGAGI (reference sequence). The CDR3 sequence is CASSQGAADTQYF. As DNA, the CDR3 is TGTGCCAGCAGTCAGGGGGCGGCAGATACGCAGTATTTT.

J is TRBJ2-7 and V is TRBV7-8; 11 bases are a match to TRBD1. Germline lookup yields CDR1 SGHVS and CDR2 FQNEAQ. V lost 5 bases, J lost 4 bases, and 4 bases stayed unmatched. The CDR3 totals 14 residues. DNA for the CDR3: TGTGCCAGCAGCCCCGGGACAGGGGGTTACGAGCAGTACTTC. Its translation: CASSPGTGGYEQYF.

This clone was seen a handful of times. The chain couples TRBV2 to TRBJ2-1; perhaps TRBD2 as D (7 bases). CDR1 is SNHLY and CDR2 is FYNNEI in the germline V gene. The V gene lost 6 bases and the J gene lost 3 bases, with 21 bases spanning the gap. This CDR3 spans 17 amino acids. The CDR3 is CASRDRLARGRYNEQFF. The CDR3, as DNA: TGTGCCAGCAGAGATAGACTAGCCCGGGGGCGCTACAATGAGCAGTTCTTC.

V gene TRBV6-5 combines with J gene TRBJ1-6; 10 bases agree with TRBD1. Trimming cost V 6 bases and J 6 bases; bases outside gene matches: 5. From germline, CDR1 is MNHEY and CDR2 SVGAGI. CDR3 size: 15 residues. The CDR3 DNA sequence: TGTGCCAGCAGCATACGGGACAGGGGTAATTCACCCCTCCACTTT. Translation: CASSIRDRGNSPLHF.

This clone was found a few times. The same CDR3 also results from other DNA sequences found in this sample. The gene calls are TRBV4-3 and TRBJ2-3, with 10 bases identical to TRBD2. The CDR3 length is 16 residues. Germline lookup yields CDR1 LGHNA and CDR2 YSLEER. The V and J ends lost 1 base and 7 bases, in that order; junction bases with no gene match: 8. The CDR3 reads CASSQVGSGGAYTQYF. CDR3 coding DNA: TGCGCCAGCAGCCAAGTGGGGAGCGGGGGGGCTTATACGCAGTATTTT.

The chain recombines TRBV5-1 with TRBJ1-1; a weak D match, TRBD1 (5 bases). Germline V gene lookup returns CDR1 SGHRS and CDR2 YFSETQ. The germline V and J ends were trimmed by 4 bases and 1 base, with 14 bases remaining between them. The length of the CDR3 is 15 residues. CDR3 bases: TGCGCCAGCAGCGGAGGGACGGAGCCGAACACTGAAGCTTTCTTT. This sequence encodes CASSGGTEPNTEAFF.